This passage covers 23 T cell receptor beta chains from one sample sequenced in a study of identical twins. TCRdb passed the 5' RACE reads through MiXCR, listing each CDR3 protein once. The table records 310,000 or so distinct CDR3 sequences, more than 6.5% of them present only once. Another study also made use of these data, one on yellow fever vaccine responses in identical twins.

Sequenced: memory (CD45RO+) T cells sorted from blood. These receptor sequences come from a woman aged 18-35 years in good health.

This clonotype has a handful of counts. The V gene is TRBV18, the J gene TRBJ2-7; TRBD1 agrees at 8 bases. CDR3 length: 14 residues. Germline V gives CDR1 KGHSH, CDR2 LQKENI. The ends lost 6 bases at V and 3 bases at J; junction bases unmatched: 7. CDR3 bases: TGTGCCAGCTCGCCCGGGACAGGTGTCTACGAGCAGTACGTC. Its protein product is CASSPGTGVYEQYV.

Comment on this clonotype: This may stem from a read error, because a much larger clone lies one nucleotide away. This chain connects TRBV29-1 to TRBJ1-5; no definite D call. The length of the CDR3 is 12 residues. CDR1 and CDR2 (germline): SQVTM, ANQGSEA. V lost 5 bases to trimming and J lost 5 bases, with 10 bases between them. The CDR3 DNA reads TGCAGCGTTCAAGGAGGCGATCAGCCCCAGCATTTT. Protein sequence: CSVQGGDQPQHF.

This clonotype was observed many times. The rearrangement joins TRBV7-9 to TRBJ2-1; D is unresolved. Germline values: CDR1 SEHNR, CDR2 FQNEAQ (reference sequence). V dropped 4 bases and J dropped 8 bases, with 21 bases sitting between them. This CDR3 is built from 16 residues. CDR3: CASSSERWTRIYEQFF. Written as DNA, the CDR3 is TGTGCCAGCAGCTCAGAACGATGGACCCGTATCTATGAGCAGTTCTTC. The full variable domain, with the rest looked up from reference TRBV7-9 and TRBJ2-1, is DTGVSQNPRHKITKRGQNVTFRCDPISEHNRLYWYRQTLGQGPEFLTYFQNEAQLEKSRLLSDRFSAERPKGSFSTLEIQRTEQGDSAMYLCASSSERWTRIYEQFFGPGTRLTVL.

This clonotype was detected a few times. The chain couples TRBV28 to TRBJ2-2; TRBD1 agrees at 9 bases. CDR1 is MDHEN and CDR2 is SYDVKM in the germline V gene. J lost 7 bases, V lost 10 bases, and 10 bases had no gene match. The CDR3 has 14 amino acids. The CDR3 bases are TGTGCCATCGCCGGGACAGGGTCCGGCGGGGAGCTGTTTTTT. Its protein product is CAIAGTGSGGELFF.

In this sample, this clonotype turned up many times. This sequence joins TRBV12-3 or TRBV12-4 and TRBJ2-1; D is undetermined. This CDR3 has 15 residues. Between the trimmed V and J ends, which lost 3 bases and 6 bases, there was a span of 15 bases. CDR3 protein: CASSFLTPQSNEQFF. CDR3 DNA: TGTGCCAGCAGTTTTTTGACTCCCCAGAGCAATGAGCAGTTCTTC.

The sample holds many counts of this clonotype. The chain combines TRBV28 with TRBJ2-3, with D uncertain. CDR1 and CDR2 from the germline V gene are MDHEN and SYDVKM. CDR3 length: 13 residues. With 10 bases removed from V and 2 bases from J, the gap between germline ends came to 13 bases. CDR3 nucleotides: TGTGCCACCACCGGCGGCTACACAGATACGCAGTATTTT. As protein: CATTGGYTDTQYF.

The table lists this clonotype with a few counts. The J gene is TRBJ2-3, the V gene TRBV6-1, with TRBD2 matching over 14 bases. With V trimmed by 6 bases and J by 4 bases, 3 bases remained unmatched. The CDR3 loop spans 15 amino acids. The germline CDR1 and CDR2 sequences are MNHNS and SASEGT. The CDR3, as DNA: TGTGCCAGCAGGGGGACTAGCGGGAGTCCAGATACGCAGTATTTT. It encodes CASRGTSGSPDTQYF.

The chain is built from TRBV6-4 and TRBJ1-3; D is ambiguous. Trimming shortened V by 2 bases and J by 0 bases, and 17 bases separated the two germline ends. Looked up from germline, CDR1 is MRHNA and CDR2 is SNTAGT. CDR3 length: 18 amino acids. CDR3 sequence reads: CASSDLHSPWVSGNTIYF. CDR3 DNA: TGTGCCAGCAGTGACCTCCACTCTCCTTGGGTCTCTGGAAACACCATATATTTT.

The rearrangement links TRBV10-3 to TRBJ2-1; 8 bases are a match to TRBD1. J was trimmed by 7 bases and V by 6 bases; bases with no gene match: 5. CDR3 length: 13 amino acids. The germline V gene encodes CDR1 ENHRY and CDR2 SYGVKD. CDR3 DNA: TGTGCCATCAGCTCGACAGGGGAGAATGAGCAGTTCTTC. Protein: CAISSTGENEQFF.

This clonotype has only a few counts. This sequence joins TRBV19 and TRBJ2-1; 10 bases are shared with TRBD2. The CDR3 has 15 amino acids. The trim removed 7 bases at V and 6 bases at J, leaving 9 bases unmatched. Looked up from germline, CDR1 is LNHDA and CDR2 is SQIVND (reference sequence). In DNA form, the CDR3 reads TGTGCCAGTACCCCCGGGACTAGCGCCACCAATGAGCAGTTCTTC. Translating gives CASTPGTSATNEQFF.

The chain is built from TRBV6-1 and TRBJ2-3; D unclear. This CDR3 is built from 14 residues. Trimming stripped 8 bases from V and 1 base from J, with 13 bases between. Looked up from germline, CDR1 is MNHNS and CDR2 is SASEGT. CDR3 residues: CASSPLLGTDTQYF. The CDR3 DNA reads as TGTGCCAGCTCCCCTTTGCTAGGCACAGATACGCAGTATTTT.

This clonotype was counted a few times. This chain uses TRBV5-4 with TRBJ2-7, with TRBD2 identical over 8 bases. Germline V gene data show CDR1 as SGHNT and CDR2 as YYREEE (reference sequence). Unmatched junction bases numbered 5, after V lost 2 bases and J lost 1 base. CDR3 size: 15 residues. CDR3 amino acids: CASSLSSGGSYEQYF. The CDR3 DNA sequence: TGTGCCAGCAGCTTATCCAGCGGGGGTTCCTACGAGCAGTACTTC.

This chain joins TRBV27 and TRBJ2-1; 9 bases match TRBD2. The length of the CDR3 is 14 residues. J gave up 4 bases and V 8 bases, and 6 bases lay outside the gene matches. CDR1 MNHEY and CDR2 SMNVEV come from the germline V gene (reference sequence). CDR3 bases: TGTGCCAGCGGCCCAGCGGGGGGATACAATGAGCAGTTCTTC. Its translation: CASGPAGGYNEQFF.

Only a few counts were recorded for this clonotype. The chain carries TRBV29-1 and TRBJ2-3; D ambiguous. CDR1 and CDR2 from the germline V gene are SQVTM and ANQGSEA. The CDR3 is made up of 12 amino acids. Between the trimmed V and J ends, which lost 3 bases and 4 bases, there was a span of 8 bases. The CDR3 DNA follows: TGCAGCGTTGAGTTGGCCTCAGATACGCAGTATTTT. As protein: CSVELASDTQYF.

The rearrangement links TRBV12-3 or TRBV12-4 to TRBJ1-2; no clear D gene. The CDR3 contains 12 residues. Trimming pared 6 bases from V and 8 bases from J, leaving 13 bases between. CDR3 coding DNA: TGTGCCAGCAGCCCCGGGGTCGGGGGCTACACCTTC. Its protein product is CASSPGVGGYTF.

The rearrangement uses TRBV21-1 and TRBJ2-1; whether TRBD2, the table's D call, matches the DNA was not checked. TRBV21-1 is noted as a pseudogene. The CDR3 is made up of 17 amino acids. CDR3 in amino acids: CASRKQGLAGEWHEQFF. CDR3 nucleotide sequence: TGTGCCAGCAGGAAGCAGGGACTAGCGGGAGAATGGCATGAGCAGTTCTTC.

The chain employs TRBV20-1 and TRBJ2-7; 9 bases map to TRBD2. The V and J ends lost 0 bases and 3 bases, in that order; junction bases with no gene match: 6. Germline V CDR1 and CDR2: DFQATT, SNEGSKA (reference sequence). The CDR3 covers 15 residues. The CDR3 coding sequence is TGCAGTGCTAGAGAGACTAGCGGTTCCTTCTACGAGCAGTACTTC. Translated: CSARETSGSFYEQYF.

This clonotype was found many times. The V gene is TRBV12-3 or TRBV12-4, the J gene TRBJ1-5; no firm D call. This CDR3 contains 14 residues. V was clipped by 5 bases and J by 4 bases, with 12 bases between them. CDR3 sequence (DNA): TGTGCCAGCAGTCCCGGGGTACCAAATCAGCCCCAGCATTTT. It yields the protein CASSPGVPNQPQHF.

Remarks on this clonotype: Lacking the conserved final phenylalanine or tryptophan, this CDR3 likely reflects a read error. V usage is TRBV25-1 and J usage is TRBJ2-1; D call uncertain. From germline, CDR1 is MGHDK and CDR2 SYGVNS. V gave up 3 bases and J gave up 12 bases, with 12 bases separating them. The CDR3 runs 12 residues. The CDR3 coding sequence is TGTGCCAGCAGTGACGCCCTGGGTCCGCAGTTCATC. Translated: CASSDALGPQFI.

The CDR3 sequence is CASSPLQGARETDTQYF. The DNA of the CDR3 is TGTGCCAGCTCACCATTACAGGGGGCCCGAGAAACAGATACGCAGTATTTT. The chain couples TRBV18 to TRBJ2-3, with TRBD1 matching 9 bases. The CDR3 spans 17 residues. The J segment lost 3 bases and the V segment lost 2 bases, leaving 9 bases of the junction unmatched. In germline, CDR1 is KGHSH, CDR2 LQKENI.

The rearrangement links TRBV29-1 to TRBJ2-1, with 8 bases aligning to TRBD1. The CDR3 runs to 13 residues. V lost 7 bases, J lost 0 bases, and 2 bases stayed unmatched. In germline, CDR1 is SQVTM, CDR2 ANQGSEA. The DNA for the CDR3 is TGCAGCGGGACAGGGAACTCCTACAATGAGCAGTTCTTC. Encoded protein: CSGTGNSYNEQFF.

In this sample, this clonotype turned up a few times. J is TRBJ2-5 and V is TRBV28, with 11 positions matching TRBD1. Germline CDR1 is MDHEN and CDR2 is SYDVKM. The CDR3 is 16 amino acids. With 3 bases clipped from V and 4 bases from J, the junction kept 7 bases outside the gene matches. Here the CDR3 DNA reads TGTGCCAGCAGTTTTCTCGGACAGGGGGCTATAGAGACCCAGTACTTC. It translates to CASSFLGQGAIETQYF.

In its sample, this clonotype was seen many times. The chain links TRBV6-1 to TRBJ2-5, with D possibly matching TRBD2 (7 bases). Germline V gives CDR1 MNHNS, CDR2 SASEGT. This CDR3 contains 15 residues. The V end was cut by 5 bases, the J end by 5 bases, with 18 bases between. The CDR3 region is CASSPVLGGRETQYF. As DNA, the CDR3 is TGTGCCAGCAGTCCCGTTTTGGGGGGGCGGGAGACCCAGTACTTC.